The source of this T cell receptor beta chain is a study of CD8+ T cells in alopecia areata. Study-level background: The protocol delivered tofacitinib for 6 to 18 months, then withdrew it for 6 months.

Once RNA had been extracted, it was reverse transcribed into cDNA to act as the sequencing template. Using immunoSEQ multiplex PCR, the repertoire was profiled, and TCRdb retains in-frame clones only, with some absent. The profile shows 150,000 to 200,000 clones, roughly 50% of them singletons. Germline CDR1 and CDR2: LGHNA and YNFKEQ. The trim removed 4 bases at V and 1 base at J, leaving 9 bases unmatched. The CDR3 is made up of 18 amino acids. This sample's treatment: oral pan-JAK inhibitor, 5-10 mg twice daily. The chain employs TRBV4-2 and TRBJ1-5; 11 bases line up with TRBD1. The receptor's source is a human donor with alopecia areata. The source material was CD4+ T cells sorted from blood, sampled at approximately week 56, from a patient treated with tofacitinib. CDR3 coding DNA: TGTGCCAGCAGCCTCGATGGGACAGGGGGATTAAGCAATCAGCCCCAGCATTTT. Its protein product is CASSLDGTGGLSNQPQHF.